Listed below are T cell receptor beta chains from one sample, sequenced in a study of blood T cell repertoires in COVID-19. Produced via immunoSEQ multiplex PCR; TCRdb's table is partial and in-frame only. The table has about 32,000 clones, around nine tenths seen once. What was sequenced was peripheral blood. The receptors shown here come from a man aged 60-69 years with active COVID-19. CDR3s include the opening cysteine and the closing phenylalanine or tryptophan. Fields, in order: clone size, J gene, D gene, V gene, CDR3 DNA, CDR3 protein. The D gene is left open where the match is weak. The listing skips clone size in some rows; elsewhere it reads once, few, many or a size class.

abundance: -
j_gene: TRBJ2-1
d_gene: TRBD1
v_gene: TRBV5-1
CDR3nt: TGCGCCAGCAGCCCTGGTCAGGGGGCAAGGAATGAGCAGTTCTTC
CDR3aa: CASSPGQGARNEQFF

abundance: -
j_gene: TRBJ2-6
d_gene: -
v_gene: TRBV5-1
CDR3nt: TGCGCCAGCAGCTTCGCCGGCTCTGGGGCCAACGTCCTGACTTTC
CDR3aa: CASSFAGSGANVLTF

abundance: -
j_gene: TRBJ2-1
d_gene: -
v_gene: TRBV27
CDR3nt: TGTGCCAGCAGTTACGCCGGGACAAATTACAATGAGCAGTTCTTC
CDR3aa: CASSYAGTNYNEQFF

abundance: -
j_gene: TRBJ2-3
d_gene: TRBD2
v_gene: TRBV15
CDR3nt: TGTGCCACCAGCAGAGATCGCGCGCGGGAGTTTGGAGATACGCAGTATTTT
CDR3aa: CATSRDRAREFGDTQYF

abundance: once
j_gene: TRBJ2-1
d_gene: -
v_gene: TRBV7-9
CDR3nt: TGTGCCAGCAGATCCGGGACAACCTACAATGAGCAGTTCTTC
CDR3aa: CASRSGTTYNEQFF

abundance: once
j_gene: TRBJ2-7
d_gene: TRBD1
v_gene: TRBV4-2
CDR3nt: TGTGCCAGCAGCCAAGAGGTGGGACAGACCTCCTACGAGCAGTACTTC
CDR3aa: CASSQEVGQTSYEQYF

abundance: -
j_gene: TRBJ1-2
d_gene: TRBD1
v_gene: TRBV29-1
CDR3nt: TGCAGCGTCAGGACAGGGTTATTCTATGGCTACACCTTC
CDR3aa: CSVRTGLFYGYTF

abundance: once
j_gene: TRBJ1-1
d_gene: -
v_gene: TRBV30
CDR3nt: TGTGCCTGGAGTGTACTGACTGAAGCTTTCTTT
CDR3aa: CAWSVLTEAFF

abundance: -
j_gene: TRBJ1-2
d_gene: TRBD1
v_gene: TRBV6-5
CDR3nt: TGTGCCAGCAGACCACAGGGGGCGGGCTATGGCTACACCTTC
CDR3aa: CASRPQGAGYGYTF

abundance: once
j_gene: TRBJ2-1
d_gene: TRBD2
v_gene: TRBV19
CDR3nt: TGTGCCAGTAGGACACTAGCGGGGGCTTCTCCATACAATGAGCAGTTCTTC
CDR3aa: CASRTLAGASPYNEQFF

abundance: -
j_gene: TRBJ2-2
d_gene: -
v_gene: TRBV11-3
CDR3nt: TGTGCCAGCAGCGCGGGACAGCAGAACACCGGGGAGCTGTTTTTT
CDR3aa: CASSAGQQNTGELFF